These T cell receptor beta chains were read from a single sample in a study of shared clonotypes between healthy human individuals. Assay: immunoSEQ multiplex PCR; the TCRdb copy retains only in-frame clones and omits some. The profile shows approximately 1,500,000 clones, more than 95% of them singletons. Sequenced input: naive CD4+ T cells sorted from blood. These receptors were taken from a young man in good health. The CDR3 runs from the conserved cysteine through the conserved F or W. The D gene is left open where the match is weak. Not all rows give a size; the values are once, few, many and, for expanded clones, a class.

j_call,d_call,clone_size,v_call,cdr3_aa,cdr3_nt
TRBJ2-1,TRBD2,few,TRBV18,CASSPLASGIYNEQFF,TGTGCCAGCTCACCACTGGCTAGCGGGATCTACAATGAGCAGTTCTTC
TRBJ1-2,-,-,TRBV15,CATSRDSRQNGYTF,TGTGCCACCAGCAGAGATTCCAGGCAAAATGGCTACACCTTC
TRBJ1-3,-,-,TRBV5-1,CASSLAFSSSGNTIYF,TGCGCCAGCAGCTTGGCGTTCAGTTCCTCTGGAAACACCATATATTTT
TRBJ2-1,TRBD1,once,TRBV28,CASSLQGEGNVEQFF,TGTGCCAGCAGTTTACAGGGGGAAGGTAATGTTGAGCAGTTCTTC
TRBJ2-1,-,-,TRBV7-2,CASSFINEQFF,TGTGCCAGCAGCTTCATAAACGAGCAGTTCTTC
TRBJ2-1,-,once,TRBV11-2,CASSVGAVPYNEQFF,TGTGCCAGCAGCGTAGGCGCGGTACCCTACAATGAGCAGTTCTTC
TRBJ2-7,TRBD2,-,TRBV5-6,CASSFPGGRMNYEQYF,TGTGCCAGCAGCTTTCCGGGGGGGCGAATGAATTACGAGCAGTACTTC
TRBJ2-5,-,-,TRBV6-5,CASSKMGETQYF,TGTGCCAGCAGCAAGATGGGAGAGACCCAGTACTTC
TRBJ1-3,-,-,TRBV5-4,CASSLARGSSGNTIYF,TGTGCCAGCAGCTTAGCCAGGGGATCCTCTGGAAACACCATATATTTT
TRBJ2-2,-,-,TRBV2,CASWGASDATSHAGELFF,TGTGCCAGCTGGGGGGCTAGCGATGCAACATCTCACGCCGGGGAGCTGTTTTTT
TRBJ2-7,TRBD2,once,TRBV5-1,CASSQMGGLAYEQYF,TGCGCCAGCAGTCAAATGGGGGGGTTGGCCTACGAGCAGTACTTC
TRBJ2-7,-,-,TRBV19,CASSIAASRPTNEQYF,TGTGCCAGTAGTATAGCGGCTAGTAGGCCGACCAACGAGCAGTACTTC
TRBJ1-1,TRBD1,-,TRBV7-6,CASSLGKDRGTRLHGTEAFF,TGTGCCAGCAGCTTGGGGAAAGACAGGGGGACCCGTCTTCACGGCACTGAAGCTTTCTTT
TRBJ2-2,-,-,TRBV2,CASSVDPGVAGELFF,TGTGCCAGCAGTGTCGACCCAGGGGTAGCGGGGGAGCTGTTTTTT
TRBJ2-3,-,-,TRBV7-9,CASSLALAGGTQYF,TGTGCCAGCAGCTTAGCACTCGCCGGGGGTACGCAGTATTTT
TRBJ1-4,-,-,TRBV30,CACPAGGGGNEKLFF,TGTGCCTGCCCCGCCGGGGGCGGCGGTAATGAAAAACTGTTTTTT
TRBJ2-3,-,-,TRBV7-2,CASSLMSRVASDTQYF,TGTGCCAGCAGCTTAATGAGCAGAGTAGCTTCAGATACGCAGTATTTT
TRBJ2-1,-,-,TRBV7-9,CASSLASSYNEQFF,TGTGCCAGCAGCTTGGCTAGCTCCTACAATGAGCAGTTCTTC
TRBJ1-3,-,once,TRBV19,CASSIVKSSGNTIYF,TGTGCCAGTAGTATTGTTAAGAGCTCTGGAAACACCATATATTTT
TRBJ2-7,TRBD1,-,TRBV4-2,CASSSGQTNEQYF,TGTGCCAGCAGCTCGGGACAGACCAACGAGCAGTACTTC
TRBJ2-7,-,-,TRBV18,CASSPLSRQDRETSEREYF,TGTGCCAGCTCACCACTTAGTCGACAGGACAGGGAAACTAGCGAGAGGGAGTACTTC
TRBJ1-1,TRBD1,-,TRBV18,CASSPRTGRDTEAFF,TGTGCCAGCTCACCGCGGACAGGGAGGGACACTGAAGCTTTCTTT
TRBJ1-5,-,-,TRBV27,CASSRFGGLSEGNQPQHF,TGTGCCAGCAGTAGATTCGGGGGTTTATCTGAAGGCAATCAGCCCCAGCATTTT
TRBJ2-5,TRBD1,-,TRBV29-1,CSVEPHTGAETQYF,TGCAGCGTTGAACCCCATACAGGGGCAGAGACCCAGTACTTC
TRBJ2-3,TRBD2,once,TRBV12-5,CASGLSSGRALIADTQYF,TGTGCTAGTGGTTTGTCTAGCGGGAGGGCCCTTATCGCAGATACGCAGTATTTT
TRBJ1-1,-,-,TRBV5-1,CASSFKDTRTEAFF,TGCGCCAGCAGCTTTAAAGACACCCGCACTGAAGCTTTCTTT
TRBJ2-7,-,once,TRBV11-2,CASSFSPVAEYEQYF,TGTGCCAGCAGCTTCTCCCCCGTGGCGGAATACGAGCAGTACTTC
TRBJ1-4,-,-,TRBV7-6,CASSPRGGTNEKLFF,TGTGCCAGCAGCCCTCGAGGGGGGACTAATGAAAAACTGTTTTTT
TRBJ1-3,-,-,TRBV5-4,CASSLGISGNTIYF,TGTGCCAGCAGCCTAGGAATCTCTGGAAACACCATATATTTT
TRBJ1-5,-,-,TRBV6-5,CASSYGGSNQPQHF,TGTGCCAGCAGTTACGGTGGTAGCAATCAGCCCCAGCATTTT
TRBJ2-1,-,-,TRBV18,CASSRRGTGTSYNEQFF,TGTGCCAGCTCACGCCGTGGGACTGGGACCTCCTACAATGAGCAGTTCTTC
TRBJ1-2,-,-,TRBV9,CASSVDGLPYGYTF,TGTGCCAGCAGCGTAGATGGCCTACCCTATGGCTACACCTTC
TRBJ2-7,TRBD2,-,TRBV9,CASSVGAGLTKNEQYF,TGTGCCAGCAGCGTAGGAGCGGGACTTACGAAGAACGAGCAGTACTTC
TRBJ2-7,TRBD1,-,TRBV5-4,CASSLEGASTYEQYF,TGTGCCAGCAGCTTGGAGGGGGCCTCAACCTACGAGCAGTACTTC
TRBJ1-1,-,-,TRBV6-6,CASSQGLGATNTEAFF,TGTGCCAGCAGCCAGGGATTGGGGGCCACGAACACTGAAGCTTTCTTT
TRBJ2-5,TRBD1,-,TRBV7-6,CASSESGQGFGETQYF,TGTGCCAGCAGCGAATCGGGACAGGGATTCGGGGAGACCCAGTACTTC
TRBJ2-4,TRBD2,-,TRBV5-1,CASSRTSEGNIQYF,TGCGCCAGCAGCCGGACTAGCGAGGGTAACATTCAGTACTTC
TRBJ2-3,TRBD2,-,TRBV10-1,CASSDTGDYPTDTQYF,TGCGCCAGCAGTGATACGGGGGACTACCCCACAGATACGCAGTATTTT
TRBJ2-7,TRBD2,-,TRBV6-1,CASSEALRGGPMSYYEQYF,TGTGCCAGCAGTGAAGCGCTTCGGGGGGGGCCGATGTCGTACTACGAGCAGTACTTC
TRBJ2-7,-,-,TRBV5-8,CASSLEAGGSYEQYF,TGTGCCAGCAGCTTGGAGGCAGGGGGGTCCTACGAGCAGTACTTC
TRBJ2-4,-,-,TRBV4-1,CASSSRGKNIQYF,TGCGCCAGCAGCTCAAGAGGGAAAAACATTCAGTACTTC
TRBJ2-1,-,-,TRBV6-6,CASSRYGASSYNEQFF,TGTGCCAGCAGTAGATATGGGGCGAGCTCCTACAATGAGCAGTTCTTC
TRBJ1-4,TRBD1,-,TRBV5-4,CASSRKTGGVSEKLFF,TGTGCCAGCAGCAGGAAGACAGGGGGCGTAAGTGAAAAACTGTTTTTT
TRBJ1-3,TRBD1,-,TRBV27,CASRRTGPSSGNTIYF,TGTGCCAGCAGGAGGACAGGTCCTAGCTCTGGAAACACCATATATTTT
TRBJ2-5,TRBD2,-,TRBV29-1,CSVHGTTETQYF,TGCAGCGTGCACGGGACTACTGAGACCCAGTACTTC
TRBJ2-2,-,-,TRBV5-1,CASSFRTANTGELFF,TGCGCCAGCAGCTTTAGGACTGCGAACACCGGGGAGCTGTTTTTT